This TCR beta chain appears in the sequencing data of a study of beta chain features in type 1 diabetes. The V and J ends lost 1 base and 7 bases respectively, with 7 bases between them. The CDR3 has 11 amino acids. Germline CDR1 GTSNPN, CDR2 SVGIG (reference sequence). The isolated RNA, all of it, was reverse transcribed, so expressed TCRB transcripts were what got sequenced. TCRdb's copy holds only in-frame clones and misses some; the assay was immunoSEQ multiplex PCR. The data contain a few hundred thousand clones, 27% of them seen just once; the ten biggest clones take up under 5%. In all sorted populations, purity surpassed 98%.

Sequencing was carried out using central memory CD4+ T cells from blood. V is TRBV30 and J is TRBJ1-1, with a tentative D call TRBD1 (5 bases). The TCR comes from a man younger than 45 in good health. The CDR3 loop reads CAWSGTIEAFF. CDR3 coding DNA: TGTGCCTGGAGTGGGACAATTGAAGCTTTCTTT.